The rows below give T cell receptor beta chains drawn from one sample of a study of long-term antiretroviral therapy in people with HIV. TCRdb keeps only in-frame clones here, not all; method: immunoSEQ multiplex PCR. The sample holds tens of thousands of clones; around 80% are singletons and the top ten take 7.5% to 9.5%. Sequenced here: unsorted PBMCs, sampled 3.1 years after starting antiretroviral therapy. These receptors were obtained from a woman aged 45 to 65 with HIV. Both conserved end residues are part of each CDR3. The D gene is left open where the match is weak. Only some rows state a clone size, as once, few, many or a class for expanded clones.

v_call: TRBV5-1
cdr3_length: 13
j_call: TRBJ1-4
d_call: -
clone_size: -
cdr3_aa: CASSGGAGEKLFF
cdr3_nt: TGCGCCAGCAGCGGTGGTGCCGGGGAAAAACTGTTTTTT

v_call: TRBV6-1
cdr3_length: 12
j_call: TRBJ2-6
d_call: -
clone_size: -
cdr3_aa: CASSESANVLTF
cdr3_nt: TGTGCCAGCAGTGAATCGGCCAACGTCCTGACTTTC

v_call: TRBV28
cdr3_length: 15
j_call: TRBJ2-2
d_call: -
clone_size: -
cdr3_aa: CASSSFAGGPGELFF
cdr3_nt: TGTGCCAGCAGTTCCTTCGCAGGGGGGCCCGGGGAGCTGTTTTTT

v_call: TRBV2
cdr3_length: 17
j_call: TRBJ2-5
d_call: TRBD2
clone_size: -
cdr3_aa: CASRRTSGGPRGETQYF
cdr3_nt: TGTGCCAGCAGGAGGACTAGCGGGGGACCTCGGGGGGAGACCCAGTACTTC

v_call: TRBV11-2
cdr3_length: 12
j_call: TRBJ1-1
d_call: -
clone_size: few
cdr3_aa: CASSLVKTEAFF
cdr3_nt: TGTGCCAGCAGCTTAGTTAAGACTGAAGCTTTCTTT

v_call: TRBV5-1
cdr3_length: 13
j_call: TRBJ1-1
d_call: -
clone_size: -
cdr3_aa: CASSLVSNTEAFF
cdr3_nt: TGCGCCAGCAGCTTGGTCTCGAACACTGAAGCTTTCTTT

v_call: TRBV5-5
cdr3_length: 15
j_call: TRBJ1-1
d_call: TRBD1
clone_size: -
cdr3_aa: CASSPRTGENTEAFF
cdr3_nt: TGTGCCAGCAGCCCGAGGACAGGGGAAAACACTGAAGCTTTCTTT

v_call: TRBV14
cdr3_length: 16
j_call: TRBJ2-5
d_call: TRBD2
clone_size: -
cdr3_aa: CASSQDGASGEETQYF
cdr3_nt: TGTGCCAGCAGCCAAGATGGGGCTAGCGGGGAGGAGACCCAGTACTTC

v_call: TRBV30
cdr3_length: 14
j_call: TRBJ2-2
d_call: TRBD2
clone_size: once
cdr3_aa: CAWASGGAVGELFF
cdr3_nt: TGTGCCTGGGCTAGCGGGGGGGCAGTCGGGGAGCTGTTTTTT

v_call: TRBV7-7
cdr3_length: 14
j_call: TRBJ2-7
d_call: TRBD2
clone_size: -
cdr3_aa: CASSSGLAGDEQYF
cdr3_nt: TGTGCCAGCAGCTCTGGACTAGCGGGGGACGAGCAGTACTTC

v_call: TRBV25-1
cdr3_length: 16
j_call: TRBJ1-6
d_call: TRBD1
clone_size: -
cdr3_aa: CAVSTGTALNNSPLHF
cdr3_nt: TGTGCCGTTTCTACGGGGACAGCGTTAAATAATTCACCCCTCCACTTT

v_call: TRBV11-2
cdr3_length: 13
j_call: TRBJ1-2
d_call: -
clone_size: -
cdr3_aa: CASSHRGPLGYTF
cdr3_nt: TGTGCCAGCAGTCACCGGGGCCCCTTAGGCTACACCTTC

v_call: TRBV4-1
cdr3_length: 15
j_call: TRBJ1-3
d_call: -
clone_size: -
cdr3_aa: CASSQHLNSGNTIYF
cdr3_nt: TGCGCCAGCAGCCAACACCTAAACTCTGGAAACACCATATATTTT

v_call: TRBV6-1
cdr3_length: 15
j_call: TRBJ2-3
d_call: TRBD1
clone_size: -
cdr3_aa: CASRLQGADGDTQYF
cdr3_nt: TGTGCCAGCAGGCTACAGGGGGCGGATGGAGATACGCAGTATTTT

v_call: TRBV5-1
cdr3_length: 13
j_call: TRBJ1-1
d_call: -
clone_size: -
cdr3_aa: CASSLTTGQVAFF
cdr3_nt: TGCGCCAGCAGCTTGACAACCGGTCAGGTTGCTTTCTTT

v_call: TRBV5-5
cdr3_length: 14
j_call: TRBJ1-2
d_call: -
clone_size: once
cdr3_aa: CASSSGTTNYGYTF
cdr3_nt: TGTGCCAGCAGCTCCGGGACAACTAACTATGGCTACACCTTC

v_call: TRBV7-2
cdr3_length: 15
j_call: TRBJ2-7
d_call: TRBD2
clone_size: once
cdr3_aa: CASSFVLAGGPEQYF
cdr3_nt: TGTGCCAGCAGCTTCGTACTAGCGGGGGGACCCGAGCAGTACTTC

v_call: TRBV27
cdr3_length: 11
j_call: TRBJ1-6
d_call: -
clone_size: few
cdr3_aa: CASGRDSPLHF
cdr3_nt: TGTGCCAGCGGTCGCGATTCACCCCTCCACTTT

v_call: TRBV7-9
cdr3_length: 14
j_call: TRBJ1-2
d_call: -
clone_size: few
cdr3_aa: CASSPQGTQYGYTF
cdr3_nt: TGTGCCAGCAGCCCACAGGGCACCCAATATGGCTACACCTTC

v_call: TRBV7-3
cdr3_length: 15
j_call: TRBJ2-1
d_call: TRBD2
clone_size: -
cdr3_aa: CASSYLAGDYNEQFF
cdr3_nt: TGTGCCAGCAGCTACCTAGCGGGGGACTACAATGAGCAGTTCTTC

v_call: TRBV5-4
cdr3_length: 14
j_call: TRBJ2-1
d_call: -
clone_size: -
cdr3_aa: CASSLDGFYNEQFF
cdr3_nt: TGTGCCAGCAGCTTGGACGGTTTTTACAATGAGCAGTTCTTC

v_call: TRBV7-7
cdr3_length: 14
j_call: TRBJ2-5
d_call: TRBD1
clone_size: -
cdr3_aa: CASSSGQGGKTQYF
cdr3_nt: TGTGCCAGCAGCTCGGGACAGGGCGGAAAGACCCAGTACTTC

v_call: TRBV6-5
cdr3_length: 15
j_call: TRBJ1-4
d_call: -
clone_size: -
cdr3_aa: CASSYSHATNEKLFF
cdr3_nt: TGTGCCAGCAGTTACTCCCATGCAACTAATGAAAAACTGTTTTTT

v_call: TRBV13
cdr3_length: 13
j_call: TRBJ2-7
d_call: -
clone_size: -
cdr3_aa: CASSSILSYEQYF
cdr3_nt: TGTGCCAGCAGCTCAATACTATCCTACGAGCAGTACTTC

v_call: TRBV28
cdr3_length: 13
j_call: TRBJ1-4
d_call: -
clone_size: -
cdr3_aa: CASKEGFIEKLFF
cdr3_nt: TGTGCCAGCAAGGAGGGCTTTATCGAAAAACTGTTTTTT

v_call: TRBV7-9
cdr3_length: 16
j_call: TRBJ1-1
d_call: TRBD1
clone_size: -
cdr3_aa: CASSSGQPGLNTEAFF
cdr3_nt: TGTGCCAGCAGCTCGGGACAGCCGGGCCTGAACACTGAAGCTTTCTTT

v_call: TRBV2
cdr3_length: 16
j_call: TRBJ2-7
d_call: -
clone_size: few
cdr3_aa: CASSEQGGTGLGEQYF
cdr3_nt: TGTGCCAGCAGTGAACAGGGAGGGACAGGTCTGGGCGAGCAGTACTTC

v_call: TRBV29-1
cdr3_length: 14
j_call: TRBJ2-2
d_call: -
clone_size: -
cdr3_aa: CSVEQGEVTGELFF
cdr3_nt: TGCAGCGTTGAACAGGGAGAGGTGACCGGGGAGCTGTTTTTT

v_call: TRBV7-2
cdr3_length: 15
j_call: TRBJ1-2
d_call: TRBD1
clone_size: -
cdr3_aa: CASSLAQGGDYGYTF
cdr3_nt: TGTGCCAGCAGCCTCGCCCAGGGGGGGGACTATGGCTACACCTTC

v_call: TRBV19
cdr3_length: 14
j_call: TRBJ2-2
d_call: TRBD1
clone_size: -
cdr3_aa: CASSWTGDTGELFF
cdr3_nt: TGTGCCAGTAGTTGGACAGGGGACACCGGGGAGCTGTTTTTT

v_call: TRBV5-1
cdr3_length: 14
j_call: TRBJ1-4
d_call: -
clone_size: -
cdr3_aa: CASSLAGEDEKLFF
cdr3_nt: TGCGCCAGCAGCTTAGCAGGGGAAGATGAAAAACTGTTTTTT

v_call: TRBV5-1
cdr3_length: 15
j_call: TRBJ2-1
d_call: -
clone_size: few
cdr3_aa: CASSRDSSSYNEQFF
cdr3_nt: TGCGCCAGCAGCCGAGACAGTAGCTCCTACAATGAGCAGTTCTTC

v_call: TRBV6-1
cdr3_length: 15
j_call: TRBJ1-4
d_call: -
clone_size: -
cdr3_aa: CASIARRSTNEKLFF
cdr3_nt: TGTGCCAGCATCGCGAGACGGTCAACTAATGAAAAACTGTTTTTT

v_call: TRBV11-1
cdr3_length: 17
j_call: TRBJ2-1
d_call: -
clone_size: -
cdr3_aa: CASSLGGAGGSYNEQFF
cdr3_nt: TGTGCCAGCAGCTTAGGTGGTGCAGGGGGGTCCTACAATGAGCAGTTCTTC

v_call: TRBV7-9
cdr3_length: 14
j_call: TRBJ1-2
d_call: -
clone_size: few
cdr3_aa: CASSQGGLNYGYTF
cdr3_nt: TGTGCCAGCAGCCAGGGAGGCCTCAACTATGGCTACACCTTC

v_call: TRBV19
cdr3_length: 15
j_call: TRBJ2-7
d_call: TRBD1
clone_size: -
cdr3_aa: CASSPRDRGPYEQYF
cdr3_nt: TGTGCCAGTAGTCCCCGGGACAGGGGACCCTACGAGCAGTACTTC

v_call: TRBV4-1
cdr3_length: 14
j_call: TRBJ2-7
d_call: TRBD1
clone_size: large
cdr3_aa: CASSQGWTGYEQYF
cdr3_nt: TGCGCCAGCAGCCAAGGGTGGACAGGCTACGAGCAGTACTTC

v_call: TRBV10-3
cdr3_length: 13
j_call: TRBJ2-5
d_call: -
clone_size: once
cdr3_aa: CAISERGEETQYF
cdr3_nt: TGTGCCATCAGTGAAAGGGGGGAAGAGACCCAGTACTTC

v_call: TRBV29-1
cdr3_length: 16
j_call: TRBJ2-7
d_call: -
clone_size: -
cdr3_aa: CSVGGLTGRYSYEQYF
cdr3_nt: TGCAGCGTTGGGGGTCTGACGGGCCGCTACTCCTACGAGCAGTACTTC

v_call: TRBV5-1
cdr3_length: 14
j_call: TRBJ2-1
d_call: -
clone_size: -
cdr3_aa: CASSTGTFYNEQFF
cdr3_nt: TGCGCCAGCAGCACCGGGACATTTTACAATGAGCAGTTCTTC

v_call: TRBV5-1
cdr3_length: 12
j_call: TRBJ2-2
d_call: -
clone_size: -
cdr3_aa: CASSYARGELFF
cdr3_nt: TGCGCCAGCAGCTACGCCAGAGGGGAGCTGTTTTTT

v_call: TRBV14
cdr3_length: 20
j_call: TRBJ2-7
d_call: TRBD1
clone_size: -
cdr3_aa: CASSQGVEQGAPTPWYEQYF
cdr3_nt: TGTGCCAGCAGCCAGGGAGTCGAACAGGGGGCGCCCACCCCGTGGTACGAGCAGTACTTC

v_call: TRBV12-5
cdr3_length: 14
j_call: TRBJ2-7
d_call: TRBD2
clone_size: -
cdr3_aa: CASTPSGGRYEQYF
cdr3_nt: TGTGCTAGCACACCTAGCGGGGGGAGGTACGAGCAGTACTTC

v_call: TRBV6-6
cdr3_length: 15
j_call: TRBJ2-5
d_call: TRBD2
clone_size: -
cdr3_aa: CASSYPGLAEETQYF
cdr3_nt: TGTGCCAGCAGTTACCCCGGACTAGCGGAAGAGACCCAGTACTTC

v_call: TRBV4-1
cdr3_length: 18
j_call: TRBJ1-6
d_call: -
clone_size: -
cdr3_aa: CASSQDLYRATYNSPLHF
cdr3_nt: TGCGCCAGCAGCCAAGATCTGTATAGGGCCACCTATAATTCACCCCTCCACTTT

v_call: TRBV7-9
cdr3_length: 14
j_call: TRBJ2-1
d_call: TRBD2
clone_size: -
cdr3_aa: CASSPSGGAHEQFF
cdr3_nt: TGTGCCAGCAGCCCTAGCGGGGGGGCCCATGAGCAGTTCTTC

v_call: TRBV5-1
cdr3_length: 17
j_call: TRBJ1-6
d_call: TRBD1
clone_size: -
cdr3_aa: CASSWESGDRGNSPLHF
cdr3_nt: TGCGCCAGCAGCTGGGAGTCCGGTGACAGGGGGAATTCACCCCTCCACTTT

v_call: TRBV11-2
cdr3_length: 17
j_call: TRBJ1-2
d_call: -
clone_size: -
cdr3_aa: CASSSHSPTVANYGYTF
cdr3_nt: TGTGCCAGCAGCTCCCATTCCCCGACAGTAGCTAACTATGGCTACACCTTC

v_call: TRBV9
cdr3_length: 16
j_call: TRBJ2-2
d_call: TRBD2
clone_size: -
cdr3_aa: CASSVEGLAVTGELFF
cdr3_nt: TGTGCCAGCAGCGTAGAGGGACTAGCGGTTACCGGGGAGCTGTTTTTT

v_call: TRBV15
cdr3_length: 13
j_call: TRBJ2-2
d_call: -
clone_size: -
cdr3_aa: CATSRDHPGELFF
cdr3_nt: TGTGCCACCAGCAGAGATCACCCCGGGGAGCTGTTTTTT

v_call: TRBV27
cdr3_length: 15
j_call: TRBJ2-5
d_call: TRBD1
clone_size: few
cdr3_aa: CASSAGGASAETQYF
cdr3_nt: TGTGCCAGCAGTGCAGGGGGCGCGTCAGCGGAGACCCAGTACTTC

v_call: TRBV30
cdr3_length: 11
j_call: TRBJ1-1
d_call: -
clone_size: -
cdr3_aa: CAWSVVTEAFF
cdr3_nt: TGTGCCTGGAGTGTGGTCACTGAAGCTTTCTTT

v_call: TRBV5-1
cdr3_length: 15
j_call: TRBJ2-2
d_call: -
clone_size: -
cdr3_aa: CATSRGQADTGELFF
cdr3_nt: TGCGCCACCTCCCGGGGCCAGGCGGACACCGGGGAGCTGTTTTTT

v_call: TRBV4-2
cdr3_length: 15
j_call: TRBJ1-2
d_call: -
clone_size: -
cdr3_aa: CASSQDYSRAGGYTF
cdr3_nt: TGTGCCAGCAGCCAAGATTACTCCCGGGCGGGAGGCTACACCTTC

v_call: TRBV27
cdr3_length: 14
j_call: TRBJ1-2
d_call: -
clone_size: -
cdr3_aa: CASSLFGRVDGYTF
cdr3_nt: TGTGCCAGCAGCTTATTTGGCAGGGTGGATGGCTACACCTTC

v_call: TRBV5-1
cdr3_length: 13
j_call: TRBJ1-1
d_call: -
clone_size: -
cdr3_aa: CASRQTANTEAFF
cdr3_nt: TGCGCCAGCCGGCAGACAGCTAACACTGAAGCTTTCTTT

v_call: TRBV5-1
cdr3_length: 17
j_call: TRBJ2-2
d_call: TRBD2
clone_size: -
cdr3_aa: CASSLAPGGADTGELFF
cdr3_nt: TGCGCCAGCAGCTTGGCCCCGGGGGGGGCTGACACCGGGGAGCTGTTTTTT